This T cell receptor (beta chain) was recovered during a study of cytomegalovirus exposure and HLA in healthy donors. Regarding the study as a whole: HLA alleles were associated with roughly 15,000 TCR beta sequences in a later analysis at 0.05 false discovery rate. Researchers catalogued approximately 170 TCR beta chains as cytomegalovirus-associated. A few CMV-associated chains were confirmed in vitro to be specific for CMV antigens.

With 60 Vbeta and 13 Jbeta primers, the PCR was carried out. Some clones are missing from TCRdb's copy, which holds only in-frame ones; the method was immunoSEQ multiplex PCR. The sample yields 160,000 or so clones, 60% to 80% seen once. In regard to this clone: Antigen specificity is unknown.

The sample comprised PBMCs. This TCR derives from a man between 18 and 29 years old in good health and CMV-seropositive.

Here the CDR3 DNA reads TGTGCCAGTAGCCCAACCCTGGACAGGGTCTATGGCTACACCTTC. Translating gives CASSPTLDRVYGYTF. The rearrangement uses TRBV19 and TRBJ1-2; 8 nucleotides match TRBD1. The germline gives CDR1 LNHDA, CDR2 SQIVND (reference sequence). Germline trimming cut 6 bases from V and 4 bases from J; bases unmatched to any gene: 10. The length of the CDR3 is 15 residues.